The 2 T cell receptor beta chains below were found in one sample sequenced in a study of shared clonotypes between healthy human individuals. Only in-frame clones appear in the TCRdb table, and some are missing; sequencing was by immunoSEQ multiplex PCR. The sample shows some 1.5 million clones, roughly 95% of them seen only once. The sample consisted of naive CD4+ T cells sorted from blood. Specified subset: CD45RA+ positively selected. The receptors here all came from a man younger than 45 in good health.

The CDR3 loop reads CASAPAPLYNEQFF. CDR3 DNA sequence: TGTGCCAGCGCCCCGGCGCCTCTTTACAATGAGCAGTTCTTC. The chain recombines TRBV9 with TRBJ2-1; no reliable D call. Trimming shortened V by 7 bases and J by 4 bases, and 15 bases separated the two germline ends. The CDR3 length is 14 residues. CDR1 and CDR2 from the germline V gene are SGDLS and YYNGEE. The full variable domain, completed using reference TRBV9 and TRBJ2-1, is DSGVTQTPKHLITATGQRVTLRCSPRSGDLSVYWYQQSLDQGLQFLIQYYNGEERAKGNILERFSAQQFPDLHSELNLSSLELGDSALYFCASAPAPLYNEQFFGPGTRLTVL.

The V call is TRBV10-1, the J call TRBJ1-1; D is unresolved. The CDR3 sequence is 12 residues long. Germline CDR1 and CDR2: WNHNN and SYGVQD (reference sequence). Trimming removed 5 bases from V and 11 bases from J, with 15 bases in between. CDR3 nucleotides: TGCGCCAGCAGTAGAGACCGGGCGGTGGCTTTCTTT. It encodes CASSRDRAVAFF.